A single T cell receptor beta chain is shown here with its context. The antigen is undetermined. This sample is part of a study of identifying expanded T cells in peripheral blood. Study-level points and caveats: Across healthy donors, higher total template counts meant significantly greater roughly 2-week count variance. About 1.2 clones differed between technical replicates, versus approximately 17 and 20 over time.

Germline CDR1 is MNHNS and CDR2 is SASEGT. With 3 bases clipped from V and 7 bases from J, the junction kept 6 bases outside the gene matches. This CDR3 is 16 amino acids long. Healthy donors had no documented immune events, such as infections, while sampled. Sequenced by immunoSEQ multiplex PCR; TCRdb stores in-frame clones only, minus some. The sample shows approximately 94,000 clones, about 90% of them seen only once. The source is a person aged 18 to 75 in good health. J is TRBJ2-2 and V is TRBV6-1, with TRBD2 identical over 12 bases. Source material: blood. The CDR3 loop reads CASSDWTSGIHGELFF. DNA for the CDR3: TGTGCCAGCAGTGATTGGACTAGCGGGATTCACGGGGAGCTGTTTTTT.